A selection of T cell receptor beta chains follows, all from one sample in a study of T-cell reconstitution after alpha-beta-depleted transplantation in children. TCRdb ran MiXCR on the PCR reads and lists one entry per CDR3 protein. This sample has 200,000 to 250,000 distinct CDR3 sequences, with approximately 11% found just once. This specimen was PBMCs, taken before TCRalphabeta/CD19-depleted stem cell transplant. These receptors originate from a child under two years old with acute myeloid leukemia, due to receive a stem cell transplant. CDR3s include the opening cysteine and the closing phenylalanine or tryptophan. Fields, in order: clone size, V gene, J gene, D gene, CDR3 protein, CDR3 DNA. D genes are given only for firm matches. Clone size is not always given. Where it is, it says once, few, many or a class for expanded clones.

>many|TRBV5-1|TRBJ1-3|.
CASSLDGNTIYF
TGCGCCAGCAGCTTGGATGGAAACACCATATATTTT
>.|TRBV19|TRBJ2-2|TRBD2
CASSPRTRTGELFF
TGTGCCAGTAGTCCTCGGACTAGAACTGGGGAGCTGTTTTTT
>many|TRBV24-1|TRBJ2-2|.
CATSDTANGGELFF
TGTGCCACCAGTGATACTGCCAACGGAGGGGAGCTGTTTTTT
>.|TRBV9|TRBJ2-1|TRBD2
CASSVGPLSSGGYNEQFF
TGCGCCAGCAGCGTAGGTCCCCTTTCTAGCGGGGGTTACAATGAGCAGTTCTTC
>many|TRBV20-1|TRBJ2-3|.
CSPLGYTDTQYF
TGCAGTCCCCTAGGTTACACAGATACGCAGTATTTT
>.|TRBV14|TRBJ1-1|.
CASSLTQLNTEAFF
TGTGCCAGCAGCCTGACGCAGTTGAACACTGAAGCTTTCTTT
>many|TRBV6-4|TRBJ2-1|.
CASSDSLANSYNEQFF
TGTGCCAGCAGTGACTCGCTAGCGAACTCCTACAATGAGCAGTTCTTC
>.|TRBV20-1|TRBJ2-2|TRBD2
CSARDYSGGLTGELFF
TGCAGTGCTAGAGACTATAGCGGGGGGTTAACCGGGGAGCTGTTTTTT
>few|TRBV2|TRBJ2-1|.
CASRPGVAAYNEQFF
TGTGCCAGCAGGCCGGGGGTAGCGGCATACAATGAGCAGTTCTTC
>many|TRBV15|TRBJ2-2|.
CATSVPGTANTGELFF
TGTGCCACCAGCGTTCCCGGGACGGCGAACACCGGGGAGCTGTTTTTT
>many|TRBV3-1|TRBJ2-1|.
CASSQGGGSSYNEQFF
TGTGCCAGCAGCCAAGGAGGGGGGAGTTCCTACAATGAGCAGTTCTTC
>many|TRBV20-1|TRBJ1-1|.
CSARKGGRDTEAFF
TGCAGTGCTAGAAAGGGTGGACGGGACACTGAAGCTTTCTTT
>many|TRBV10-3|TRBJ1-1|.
CAISESADAEAFF
TGTGCCATCAGTGAGTCCGCGGACGCTGAAGCTTTCTTT
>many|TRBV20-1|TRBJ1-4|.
CSARGPGTLRGKLFF
TGCAGTGCTAGAGGACCCGGAACCCTAAGGGGAAAACTGTTTTTT
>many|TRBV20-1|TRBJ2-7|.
CSARDVARTYEQYF
TGCAGTGCTAGAGATGTGGCGAGAACCTACGAGCAGTACTTC
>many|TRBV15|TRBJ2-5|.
CATSRDLETQYF
TGTGCCACCAGCAGAGATTTAGAGACCCAGTACTTC
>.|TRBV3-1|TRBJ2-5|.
CASSQGKAILSQYF
TGTGCCAGCAGCCAAGGAAAAGCCATACTCAGCCAGTACTTC
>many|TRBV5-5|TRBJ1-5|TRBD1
CASSLRGTVNQPQHF
TGTGCCAGCAGCTTGAGAGGGACAGTCAATCAGCCCCAGCATTTT
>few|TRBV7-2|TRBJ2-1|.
CASSLESRLGVGEQFF
TGTGCCAGCAGCTTAGAGTCTCGGCTAGGTGTTGGTGAGCAGTTCTTC
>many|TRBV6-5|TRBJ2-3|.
CASSYEAGGTDTQYF
TGTGCCAGCAGTTACGAGGCAGGGGGCACAGATACGCAGTATTTT
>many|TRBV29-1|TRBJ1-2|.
CSVYTGPANYGYTF
TGCAGCGTATACACAGGCCCAGCTAACTATGGCTACACCTTC
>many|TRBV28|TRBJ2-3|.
CASSPGPATDTQYF
TGTGCCAGCAGTCCGGGACCAGCCACAGATACGCAGTATTTT
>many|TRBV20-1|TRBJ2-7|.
CSAESSGWGEQYF
TGCAGTGCCGAATCCTCCGGTTGGGGGGAGCAGTACTTC
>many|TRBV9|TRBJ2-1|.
CASSVQVQGINEQFF
TGTGCCAGCAGCGTACAGGTACAGGGTATCAATGAGCAGTTCTTC
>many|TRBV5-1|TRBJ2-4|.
CASSLGQINIQYF
TGCGCCAGCAGCTTGGGACAGATAAACATTCAGTACTTC
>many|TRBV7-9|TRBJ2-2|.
CASSGGELFF
TGTGCCAGCAGCGGCGGGGAGCTGTTTTTT
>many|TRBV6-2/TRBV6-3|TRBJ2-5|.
CASSYNRALETQYF
TGTGCCAGCAGCTACAACAGGGCACTAGAGACCCAGTACTTC
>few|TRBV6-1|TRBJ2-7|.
CASSPGSAFGEQYF
TGTGCCAGCAGTCCGGGATCCGCCTTTGGGGAGCAGTACTTC
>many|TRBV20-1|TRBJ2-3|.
CSARPDSPDTQYF
TGCAGTGCTAGACCGGACAGCCCAGATACGCAGTATTTT
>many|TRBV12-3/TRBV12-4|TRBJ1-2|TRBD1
CASSLIGQAHYGYTF
TGTGCCAGCAGTTTAATAGGACAGGCACATTATGGCTACACCTTC
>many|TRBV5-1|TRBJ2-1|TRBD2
CASSLQTSGGNEQFF
TGCGCCAGCAGCCTCCAGACTAGCGGGGGAAATGAGCAGTTCTTC
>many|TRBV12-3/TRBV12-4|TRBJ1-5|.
CASTRGPFQPQHF
TGTGCCAGCACGCGGGGGCCATTTCAGCCCCAGCATTTT
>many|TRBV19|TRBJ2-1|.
CASSISEGEQFF
TGTGCCAGTAGTATTTCTGAGGGAGAGCAGTTCTTC
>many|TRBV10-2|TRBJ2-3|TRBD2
CASSRSGRVTQYF
TGCGCCAGCAGTCGGAGCGGGAGGGTAACGCAGTATTTT
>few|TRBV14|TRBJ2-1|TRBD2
CASSQHSGGSREQFF
TGTGCCAGCAGCCAACACAGCGGGGGGTCTAGGGAGCAGTTCTTC